The sequence of this T cell receptor beta chain was determined in a study of blood T cell repertoires in COVID-19. Whole-study context: The cDNA or gDNA used as material had been derived from T cells, B-cell-depleted T cells, or PBMCs.

Study processing details: Nucleated cell counts were estimated from reference gene primer amplification. Using immunoSEQ multiplex PCR, the repertoire was profiled, and TCRdb retains in-frame clones only, with some absent. The V and J calls and clone size are taken from that table; D and trimming were inferred from the DNA. This table holds hundreds of thousands of clones, 86% found once. The V gene lost 5 bases and the J gene lost 3 bases, with 15 bases spanning the gap. The CDR3 length is 15 residues. Germline V gives CDR1 SGHAT, CDR2 FQNNGV. Sequenced: peripheral blood. The chain combines TRBV11-2 with TRBJ2-3; D is perhaps TRBD1 (6 bases). This sequence was found in a woman aged 25-40 years with active or convalescent COVID-19. The CDR3 bases are TGTGCCAGCAGCAGGAACAGGGTTGGGACAGATACGCAGTATTTT. Protein: CASSRNRVGTDTQYF.